A single TCR beta chain is shown here with its context. This sample stems from a study of blood T cell repertoires in COVID-19. Study-level information: The United States, Italy and Spain supplied acute and convalescent COVID-19 samples.

Repertoires were generated with immunoSEQ multiplex PCR, while TCRdb's copy carries only in-frame clones and drops some. Among 160,000 or so clones listed, 80% to 90% were seen once. The sample taken for sequencing was peripheral blood. This clonotype was obtained from a woman aged 40 to 50 with acute or convalescent COVID-19.

The CDR3 DNA reads as TGTGCCAGCAGGGGTACAGGAGACAACACTGAAGCTTTCTTT. Translation gives CASRGTGDNTEAFF. V gene TRBV6-5 combines with J gene TRBJ1-1; the D gene is possibly TRBD1 (5 bases). Germline V gene lookup returns CDR1 MNHEY and CDR2 SVGAGI. V was cut by 6 bases and J by 2 bases, with 13 bases left in between. The CDR3 runs 14 residues.